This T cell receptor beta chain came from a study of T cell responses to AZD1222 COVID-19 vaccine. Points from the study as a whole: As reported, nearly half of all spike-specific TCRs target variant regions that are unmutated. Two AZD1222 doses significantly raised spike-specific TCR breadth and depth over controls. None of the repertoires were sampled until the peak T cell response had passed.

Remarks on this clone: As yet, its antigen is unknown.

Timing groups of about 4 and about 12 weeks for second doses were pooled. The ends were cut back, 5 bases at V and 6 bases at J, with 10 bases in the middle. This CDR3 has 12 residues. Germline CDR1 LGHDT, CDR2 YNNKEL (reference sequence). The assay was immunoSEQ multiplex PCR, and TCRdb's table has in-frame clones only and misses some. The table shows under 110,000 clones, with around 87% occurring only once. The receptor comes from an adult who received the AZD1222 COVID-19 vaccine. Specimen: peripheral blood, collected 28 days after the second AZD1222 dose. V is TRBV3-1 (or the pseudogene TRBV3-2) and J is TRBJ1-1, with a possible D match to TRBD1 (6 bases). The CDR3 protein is CASSVGGSEAFF. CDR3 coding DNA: TGTGCCAGCAGCGTAGGGGGTTCTGAAGCTTTCTTT.